The next 9 T cell receptor beta chains were all read from a single sample in a study of blood T cell repertoires in COVID-19. Only in-frame clones appear in the TCRdb table, and some are missing; sequencing was by immunoSEQ multiplex PCR. In the table there are more than 200,000 clones, around 81% of which are singletons. Sequencing was carried out using PBMCs or T cells enriched from blood (not recorded which). The receptor set was obtained from a woman in her thirties or forties with acute COVID-19.

The chain couples TRBV7-3 to TRBJ1-1, with D unclear. Germline V gene lookup returns CDR1 SGHTA and CDR2 FQGTGA. Trimming pared 2 bases from V and 1 base from J, leaving 8 bases between. The CDR3 length is 14 residues. CDR3 protein: CASSLGPANTEAFF. CDR3 DNA sequence: TGTGCCAGCAGCTTAGGGCCAGCGAACACTGAAGCTTTCTTT.

The gene calls are TRBV10-1 and TRBJ2-1, with D unclear. The germline gives CDR1 WNHNN, CDR2 SYGVQD (reference sequence). The CDR3 length is 13 residues. V was cut by 0 bases and J by 7 bases, with 7 bases left in between. CDR3 nucleotides: TGCGCCAGCAGTGAGTCGTCCCCGAATGAGCAGTTCTTC. Its protein product is CASSESSPNEQFF.

The V gene is TRBV7-8, the J gene TRBJ1-3; D gene unclear. The V gene's germline CDR1 is SGHVS and CDR2 FQNEAQ. The CDR3 contains 15 residues. Trimming took off 5 bases at V and 6 bases at J, with 17 bases between the two ends. DNA of the CDR3: TGTGCCAGCAGCGGACGGAGGGAGCAAGAAAACACCATATATTTT. Amino acid sequence: CASSGRREQENTIYF.

The V call is TRBV9, the J call TRBJ1-2; 7 positions match TRBD1. Looked up from germline, CDR1 is SGDLS and CDR2 is YYNGEE. V dropped 5 bases and J dropped 8; count of bases not matched to a gene: 9. The CDR3 consists of 13 residues. CDR3 bases: TGTGCCAGCAGTGCGACAGGGCTCGACGGCTACACCTTC. As protein: CASSATGLDGYTF.

This chain uses TRBV4-1 with TRBJ2-7; D might be TRBD2 (5 bases). The CDR3 totals 15 residues. The V gene's germline CDR1 is MGHRA and CDR2 YSYEKL. V was trimmed by 2 bases and J by 2 bases, leaving 13 bases between them. The CDR3 here is CASSQFNREPYEQYF. The CDR3 DNA follows: TGCGCCAGCAGCCAATTTAACCGGGAACCCTACGAGCAGTACTTC.

The chain couples TRBV6-1 to TRBJ1-1; 8 bases match TRBD1. V shed 3 bases, J shed 5 bases, and the junction held 2 bases outside the gene matches. Germline CDR1 MNHNS, CDR2 SASEGT. The CDR3 runs to 13 residues. CDR3 nucleotide sequence: TGTGCCAGCAGTGATACAGGGGGAACTGAAGCTTTCTTT. Encoded protein: CASSDTGGTEAFF.

This clone was seen only once. This chain uses TRBV28 with TRBJ1-2; 7 bases align to TRBD1. CDR1 and CDR2 (germline): MDHEN, SYDVKM. The CDR3 is made up of 14 amino acids. V trimming: 6 bases; J trimming: 7 bases; junction bases outside the gene matches: 11. CDR3 protein: CASREGGAAFGYTF. In DNA, the CDR3 is TGTGCCAGCAGGGAAGGGGGCGCAGCGTTTGGCTACACCTTC.

The chain couples TRBV20-1 to TRBJ2-7, with D possibly matching TRBD1 (7 bases). Germline values: CDR1 DFQATT, CDR2 SNEGSKA (reference sequence). The V end lost 3 bases, the J end lost 4 bases, and 19 bases lay between the germline ends. The CDR3 is made up of 15 amino acids. The CDR3 bases are TGCAGTGCTAGTGGGGACAGTAGGAGCGGGTACGAGCAGTACTTC. It specifies CSASGDSRSGYEQYF.

This chain uses TRBV5-1 with TRBJ1-4; no reliable D call. Germline values: CDR1 SGHRS, CDR2 YFSETQ. The germline V and J ends were trimmed by 3 bases and 5 bases, with 11 bases remaining between them. The CDR3 is 14 amino acids. The chain's CDR3 is CASSSLGVNEKLFF. As DNA, the CDR3 is TGCGCCAGCAGCTCACTCGGGGTAAATGAAAAACTGTTTTTT. Based on the CDR3 plus reference TRBV5-1 and TRBJ1-4, the full variable domain is KAGVTQTPRYLIKTRGQQVTLSCSPISGHRSVSWYQQTPGQGLQFLFEYFSETQRNKGNFPGRFSGRQFSNSRSEMNVSTLELGDSALYLCASSSLGVNEKLFFGSGTQLSVL.